Within the sample, the clone carrying this T cell receptor (beta chain) is medium-sized. This record comes from a study of spatial heterogeneity in lung cancer. Study as a whole: Beta-chain sequences consistently outnumbered alpha-chain sequences in detection. There were, on average, more than 9.5 raw-read appearances for each unique TCR and UMI combination.

This sample's time point: sample taken at primary tumor resection. The authors sequenced whole RNA from tumor, nontumor lung or frozen PBMC without sorting. The donors, fewer than 90 patients with untreated early-stage non-small cell lung cancer, provided the samples. A single record per CDR3 protein comes from TCRdb applying MiXCR to the 5' RACE reads. The table lists under 8,500 distinct CDR3 sequences, less than 6% of them singletons. The CDR3 totals 13 residues. Trimming shortened V by 0 bases and J by 6 bases, and 7 bases separated the two germline ends. Germline CDR1 and CDR2: SGHRS and YFSETQ. The sequenced sample was normal lung tissue next to the tumor, obtained at surgery. This chain uses TRBV5-1 with TRBJ2-1; D gene ambiguous. The source of this sequence is a female donor with early-stage non-small cell lung cancer. The CDR3: CASSLALSNEQFF. DNA of the CDR3: TGCGCCAGCAGCTTGGCTCTTTCCAATGAGCAGTTCTTC. The variable domain in full, with the rest retrieved from reference TRBV5-1 and TRBJ2-1, is KAGVTQTPRYLIKTRGQQVTLSCSPISGHRSVSWYQQTPGQGLQFLFEYFSETQRNKGNFPGRFSGRQFSNSRSEMNVSTLELGDSALYLCASSLALSNEQFFGPGTRLTVL.